One sample yielded the 4 T cell receptor beta chains listed below, sequenced in a study of radiotherapy plus CTLA-4 blockade in lung cancer. TCRdb keeps only in-frame clones here, not all; method: immunoSEQ multiplex PCR. The data hold 85,000 to 100,000 clones, with around 84% observed a single time. This specimen was peripheral blood, taken from a patient treated with radiotherapy plus ipilimumab. These TCRs come from a human donor with non-small cell lung cancer that progressed on radiotherapy plus ipilimumab.

This chain uses TRBV5-1 with TRBJ2-7; 11 bases are shared with TRBD2. Germline V gene lookup returns CDR1 SGHRS and CDR2 YFSETQ. The CDR3 has 14 residues. Trimming at V came to 0 bases and at J to 7 bases, leaving 3 bases not matched to a gene. CDR3 nucleotide sequence: TGCGCCAGCAGCTTGGGTAGCGGGAGGGTGGAGCAGTACTTC. As protein: CASSLGSGRVEQYF.

V usage is TRBV30 and J usage is TRBJ2-7; D remains unclear. The germline gives CDR1 GTSNPN, CDR2 SVGIG (reference sequence). V lost 3 bases and J lost 4, with 31 bases in between. This CDR3 has 19 residues. The CDR3 reads CAWRLGSFDIIYTLYEQYF. The CDR3 DNA sequence: TGTGCCTGGAGATTAGGGTCCTTCGACATCATCTATACATTATACGAGCAGTACTTC.

V is TRBV19 and J is TRBJ1-6; no clear D. Between the trimmed V and J ends, which lost 3 bases and 2 bases, there was a span of 11 bases. Germline V CDR1 and CDR2: LNHDA, SQIVND (reference sequence). The CDR3 spans 16 residues. The CDR3 nucleotides are TGTGCCAGTAGTATCAATCCGAGGACCTATAATTCACCCCTCCACTTT. It codes for CASSINPRTYNSPLHF.

The chain uses TRBV19 and TRBJ2-6; weak D call: TRBD1 (6 bases). The V gene's germline CDR1 is LNHDA and CDR2 SQIVND (reference sequence). This CDR3 has 17 residues. The V and J ends lost 8 bases and 4 bases respectively, with 21 bases between them. CDR3 in DNA: TGTGCCAGTCAAATCAGGGGCAGCTGGACGGGGGCCAACGTCCTGACTTTC. This translates into CASQIRGSWTGANVLTF. Together with reference TRBV19 and TRBJ2-6, the CDR3 gives the full variable domain: DGGITQSPKYLFRKEGQNVTLSCEQNLNHDAMYWYRQDPGQGLRLIYYSQIVNDFQKGDIAEGYSVSREKKESFPLTVTSAQKNPTAFYLCASQIRGSWTGANVLTFGAGSRLTVL.